Described below is a single T cell receptor (beta chain) sequence and its context. No antigen is known for it. Per-base qualities were not stored, and no clone one base away is much larger. Using the deep immunoSEQ assay, multiplex PCR amplified TCR CDR3 regions from genomic DNA. Extracted genomic DNA from each cell subset was distributed evenly across all wells of several immunoSEQ 96-well plates, and each plate was treated as a replicate. For sorted subsets, 200 to 250 ng of genomic DNA, equivalent to some 30,000 T cell genomes, went into each replicate PCR. Purified libraries were quantified with a Qubit 3.0 fluorometer, sized on a Bioanalyzer 2100, and re-quantified with the KAPA Library Quantification kit. A separate single-read 150-cycle Illumina NextSeq 550 flow cell was used to sequence each immunoSEQ 96-well plate. Per the original workflow: Because only junctional sequences without quality scores were contained in the immunoSEQ output, filtering matching that applied to full-length reads could not be performed. To assign V/J genes and CDR3, sequences were annotated against IMGT germline references using PyIR, a Python wrapper for IgBLAST v1.9. Reads were filtered out if the reads had weak V/J assignments (E-value above 1e-6), no CDR3, stop codons, out-of-frame junctions, or ambiguous translated residues. V3J clonotypes were defined by identical inferred V gene, J gene, and CDR3 amino acid sequence. The percentage overlap between two repertoires was calculated by dividing the number of shared unique clonotypes by the size of the smaller repertoire. Three approaches were used to assess repertoire richness: RTK rarefaction, the Chao1 estimator, and Recon v2.1 estimates of unobserved clonotypes. OLGA was used to compute generation probabilities for all TCRbeta clonotypes that the gDNA method yielded from a handful of donors. TCRdb holds this immuneACCESS table with in-frame rearrangements only. Some clones are missing; in checked studies, unresolved V genes explain under half, and the rest has no known cause. Clone size and V and J calls were adopted from that table, with D and trimming inferred from the DNA. The sample table shows 850,000 to 1,200,000 clones, and more than 65% are seen once. About 1.5% of the sample is in the top ten clones.

This record comes from a study of shared clonotypes between healthy human individuals (dated by TCRdb to 2018 to 2021). For context, the study as a whole: A couple of women and a few men aged 18 to 49 years were included in the cohort. For each donor, CD4 naive and CD4 memory were each given three plates, CD8 naive was given two plates, and CD8 memory was given one plate. To estimate repertoire size and how much clonotype sharing occurs between individuals, the study deeply sequenced the blood TCR repertoires of five healthy adults. To increase sequencing depth and limit assay-specific biases, TCR repertoire library preparation and sequencing were carried out by different laboratories using diverse techniques. Per donor, leukapheresis produced somewhere between about 0.9 and 9.5 billion PBMCs. What the work shows at the level of the full study, not this receptor alone: Because the study included a small number of donors, the genetic and exposure-history diversity represented was limited. Approximately 5% of naive CD4, 3% to 3.5% of naive CD8, about 2.5% of memory CD4, and about 0.4% of memory CD8 clonotypes were shared across several donors. Pairwise subsampling led to the expectation that sequencing depth would affect the degree of clonotype sharing among donors. Incomplete sequencing was indicated by rarefaction of sorted-subset datasets, despite the large sequencing depth. Compared with non-shared clonotypes, the clonotypes found in all four sorted-subset donors had higher generation probabilities. Only blood was sampled, and tissue TCR repertoires likely differ from those in blood. Naive subsets generally had larger estimated clonotype richness than memory subsets.

In the germline V gene (reference sequence), CDR1 corresponds to SEHNR and CDR2 to FQNEAQ. The CDR3 spans 15 residues, from the cysteine through the phenylalanine. This entry keeps only the CDR3 DNA: 45 bases, framed from base 1. The junction carries 11 bases between V and J, which are trimmed by 1 base and 2 bases respectively. Donors were healthy HIV-negative adults with no recently reported acute infections or vaccinations. Every donor was a Caucasian adult living in Nashville, Tennessee, USA. Magnetic negative selection was used to enrich CD4+ T cells, after which naive cells were positively selected on CD45RA and the negative fraction became the memory subset. After blood collection by leukapheresis, PBMCs were isolated using Ficoll-Histopaque density gradient centrifugation and then cryopreserved in the vapor phase of liquid nitrogen. Purity and quantity of every magnetically sorted T cell population were checked by analytical flow cytometry. Genomic DNA was isolated from every sorted fraction and measured by UV absorbance on a Nanodrop 2000c.

Rearrangement joined TRBV7-9 to TRBJ1-2; the D region possibly corresponds to TRBD1 (5 bases align). The clonotype originates from a young man in good health. The sequenced material came from memory CD4+ T cells sorted from blood. Taken with the paper, the label for cell subset or site translates to: CD45RA-negative fraction. The CDR3 loop reads CASSLGGDRNYGYTF. The nucleotides are TGTGCCAGCAGCTTAGGGGGGGATCGAAACTATGGCTACACCTTC.